One and the same sample provided the 30 T cell receptor beta chains below, sequenced in a study of ipilimumab plus nivolumab after autologous stem cell transplantation. This table comes from immunoSEQ multiplex PCR, and its TCRdb copy is limited to in-frame clones, with some not included. The sample has 15,000 to 20,000 clones, over 70% seen once; the top ten hold about 23%. Source: PBMCs, taken in a trial of ipilimumab plus nivolumab as post-transplant consolidation. These receptors originate from a male donor with diffuse large B-cell lymphoma.

V usage is TRBV6-1 and J usage is TRBJ2-7; D assignment may be TRBD1 or TRBD2 (5 bases each). The CDR3 spans 15 residues. Trimming removed 0 bases from V and 2 bases from J, with 11 bases in between. Germline V CDR1 and CDR2: MNHNS, SASEGT. CDR3 coding DNA: TGTGCCAGCAGTGAAGCCCCCGGGGCCCCCTACGAGCAGTACTTC. This sequence encodes CASSEAPGAPYEQYF.

The chain is built from TRBV7-9 and TRBJ2-3; unclear D gene. The CDR3 is 13 residues long. Deletions cut 2 bases from V and 3 bases from J, with 6 bases between. Per germline, CDR1 SEHNR and CDR2 FQNEAQ (reference sequence). The CDR3 DNA follows: TGTGCCAGCAGCTTAAGTGGAACAGATACGCAGTATTTT. Its translation is CASSLSGTDTQYF. Full variable domain (rest looked up from reference TRBV7-9 and TRBJ2-3): DTGVSQNPRHKITKRGQNVTFRCDPISEHNRLYWYRQTLGQGPEFLTYFQNEAQLEKSRLLSDRFSAERPKGSFSTLEIQRTEQGDSAMYLCASSLSGTDTQYFGPGTRLTVL.

V usage is TRBV15 and J usage is TRBJ1-1; perhaps TRBD1 as D (6 bases). Germline V gene data show CDR1 as LNHNV and CDR2 as YYDKDF (reference sequence). Trimming removed 6 bases from V and 6 bases from J, with 14 bases in between. The CDR3 extends over 13 amino acids. CDR3 sequence: CATRDSLFSEAFF. CDR3 sequence (DNA): TGTGCCACCAGGGACAGCCTTTTCTCTGAAGCTTTCTTT.

CDR3 sequence (DNA): TGTGCCAGCTCACCACCCTCCCGAGATGGCTACACCTTC. Protein sequence: CASSPPSRDGYTF. This chain joins TRBV18 and TRBJ1-2, with D unresolved. Looked up from germline, CDR1 is KGHSH and CDR2 is LQKENI. The CDR3 runs to 13 residues. Trimming stripped 0 bases from V and 6 bases from J, with 8 bases between.

The J gene is TRBJ2-1, the V gene TRBV5-1; D perhaps matches TRBD2 (6 bases). Germline values: CDR1 SGHRS, CDR2 YFSETQ. The CDR3 length is 13 residues. Trimming pared 8 bases from V and 6 bases from J, leaving 15 bases between. This CDR3 is CASRPQGGNEQFF. CDR3 coding DNA: TGCGCCAGTAGACCTCAGGGAGGCAATGAGCAGTTCTTC. The full variable domain, with the rest looked up from reference TRBV5-1 and TRBJ2-1, is KAGVTQTPRYLIKTRGQQVTLSCSPISGHRSVSWYQQTPGQGLQFLFEYFSETQRNKGNFPGRFSGRQFSNSRSEMNVSTLELGDSALYLCASRPQGGNEQFFGPGTRLTVL.

The chain couples TRBV7-9 to TRBJ2-2; D unresolved. With 2 bases removed from V and 1 base from J, the gap between germline ends came to 8 bases. Germline assignment: CDR1 SEHNR and CDR2 FQNEAQ (reference sequence). The CDR3 extends over 15 amino acids. The CDR3 bases are TGTGCCAGCAGCTTACGACAACTGAACACCGGGGAGCTGTTTTTT. Translation: CASSLRQLNTGELFF.

This sequence joins TRBV2 and TRBJ1-2, with 7 bases lining up with TRBD1. The ends lost 3 bases at V and 7 bases at J; junction bases unmatched: 17. Germline loops: CDR1 SNHLY, CDR2 FYNNEI. The CDR3 is 17 amino acids. CDR3 DNA sequence: TGTGCCAGCAGTGATGGGCAGGGGGACTTCACGTTAGGTGGCTACACCTTC. Amino acid sequence: CASSDGQGDFTLGGYTF.

This chain connects TRBV7-8 to TRBJ2-7; 10 nucleotides agree with TRBD1. Germline CDR1 reads SGHVS; CDR2 reads FQNEAQ. The CDR3 runs 15 residues. After removal of 5 bases from V and 4 bases from J, the junction contained 8 bases not matched to a gene. CDR3 sequence reads: CASSRRQGAQYEQYF. DNA of the CDR3: TGTGCCAGCAGCCGCAGACAGGGGGCGCAGTACGAGCAGTACTTC. The variable domain in full, with the rest retrieved from reference TRBV7-8 and TRBJ2-7, is GAGVSQSPRYKVAKRGQDVALRCDPISGHVSLFWYQQALGQGPEFLTYFQNEAQLDKSGLPSDRFFAERPEGSVSTLKIQRTQQEDSAVYLCASSRRQGAQYEQYFGPGTRLTVT.

The chain employs TRBV6-6 and TRBJ1-2; D is undetermined. The CDR3 extends over 14 amino acids. CDR1 MNHNY and CDR2 SVGAGI come from the germline V gene (reference sequence). V dropped 8 bases and J dropped 6 bases, with 19 bases sitting between them. Here the CDR3 DNA reads TGTGCCAGCTCCATCGACGTGGTTCTTGATGGCTACACCTTC. Its translation: CASSIDVVLDGYTF.

The chain links TRBV18 to TRBJ2-5; 8 nucleotides line up with TRBD1. CDR1 and CDR2 from the germline V gene are KGHSH and LQKENI. The junction had 7 bases not matched to a gene; V was cut back by 3 bases and J by 4 bases. The CDR3 contains 15 residues. The CDR3: CASSPGQGDRETQYF. The CDR3 bases are TGTGCCAGCTCACCCGGACAGGGAGACAGAGAGACCCAGTACTTC.

The rearrangement joins TRBV15 to TRBJ2-2; the match to TRBD1 covers 8 bases. Trimming cost V 1 base and J 1 base; bases outside gene matches: 2. Germline-derived CDR1 and CDR2 are LNHNV and YYDKDF (reference sequence). The CDR3 sequence is 16 residues long. Written as DNA, the CDR3 is TGTGCCACCAGCAGAGGGACAGGGAGGAACACCGGGGAGCTGTTTTTT. Translation gives CATSRGTGRNTGELFF.

V usage is TRBV28 and J usage is TRBJ1-5; D unresolved. The CDR3 runs to 14 residues. The germline V and J ends were trimmed by 7 bases and 2 bases, with 12 bases remaining between them. The germline CDR1 and CDR2 sequences are MDHEN and SYDVKM. The CDR3 region is CASIPGMGNQPQHF. The CDR3 nucleotides are TGTGCCAGCATCCCCGGTATGGGCAATCAGCCCCAGCATTTT.

This clone was counted only a few times. This chain connects TRBV6-1 to TRBJ1-1; D may be TRBD1 (5 bases). With 2 bases removed from V and 1 base from J, the gap between germline ends came to 11 bases. The CDR3 runs 15 residues. The germline V gene encodes CDR1 MNHNS and CDR2 SASEGT. The CDR3 protein is CASSEPGRKNTEAFF. As DNA, the CDR3 is TGTGCCAGCAGTGAACCGGGACGGAAGAACACTGAAGCTTTCTTT.

V and J are TRBV10-3 and TRBJ2-7; no definite D call. Germline assignment: CDR1 ENHRY and CDR2 SYGVKD. V lost 4 bases and J lost 3, with 10 bases in between. This CDR3 contains 13 residues. The DNA for the CDR3 is TGTGCCATCAGTGCCAGGCCCCTCTACGAGCAGTACTTC. Translating gives CAISARPLYEQYF.

This clone showed up just a few times. The V call is TRBV5-1, the J call TRBJ1-2; D is unresolved. CDR3 length: 13 residues. V shed 4 bases and J shed 4 bases, with 11 bases lying between them. Germline V CDR1 and CDR2: SGHRS, YFSETQ. The CDR3 DNA is TGCGCCAGCAGCCCCCAGGAAGTCTATGGCTACACCTTC. It encodes CASSPQEVYGYTF.

The chain carries TRBV2 and TRBJ1-5; TRBD1 matches 10 bases. CDR1 SNHLY and CDR2 FYNNEI come from the germline V gene. Trimming removed 6 bases from V and 4 bases from J; junction bases left unmatched: 9. The CDR3 totals 16 residues. The CDR3 protein is CASRGVDRGYNQPQHF. The DNA for the CDR3 is TGTGCCAGCAGGGGGGTGGACAGGGGGTATAATCAGCCCCAGCATTTT.

The rearrangement uses TRBV6-6 and TRBJ1-6, with a weak D call TRBD1 (6 bases). CDR3 length: 16 residues. CDR1 is MNHNY, CDR2 SVGAGI, per germline (reference sequence). V gave up 4 bases and J gave up 6 bases, with 16 bases separating them. The CDR3 DNA reads as TGTGCCAGCAGTTTAAAAAAGGGACAAGCTAATTCACCCCTCCACTTT. Translating gives CASSLKKGQANSPLHF.

The rearrangement links TRBV2 to TRBJ2-7, with 10 bases identical to TRBD2. The trim removed 5 bases at V and 1 base at J, leaving 2 bases unmatched. The length of the CDR3 is 14 residues. Germline V gene lookup returns CDR1 SNHLY and CDR2 FYNNEI. CDR3 amino acids: CASSLAGVSYEQYF. The CDR3 nucleotides are TGTGCCAGCAGTCTAGCGGGGGTTTCCTACGAGCAGTACTTC.

The rearrangement uses TRBV29-1 and TRBJ1-2; 8 positions agree with TRBD1. After removal of 7 bases from V and 8 bases from J, the junction contained 3 bases not matched to a gene. This CDR3 contains 10 residues. Germline lookup yields CDR1 SQVTM and CDR2 ANQGSEA. The CDR3 sequence is CSGGQGGYTF. CDR3 sequence (DNA): TGCAGCGGTGGACAGGGAGGCTACACCTTC.

This rearrangement joins TRBV15 to TRBJ1-1; TRBD1 matches 7 bases. Germline lookup yields CDR1 LNHNV and CDR2 YYDKDF (reference sequence). The trim removed 3 bases at V and 0 bases at J, leaving 4 bases unmatched. This CDR3 has 15 amino acids. Here the CDR3 DNA reads TGTGCCACCAGCAGGAGAGGACAGGTGAACACTGAAGCTTTCTTT. Its translation is CATSRRGQVNTEAFF.

The chain employs TRBV19 and TRBJ2-7; D possibly corresponds to TRBD2 (6 bases). The germline V gene has CDR1 LNHDA and CDR2 SQIVND (reference sequence). Trimming took 0 bases from V and 2 from J, leaving 11 bases between them. This CDR3 has 15 amino acids. In DNA, the CDR3 is TGTGCCAGTAGTATAGACTGGCGGGGTCCCTACGAGCAGTACTTC. Translation gives CASSIDWRGPYEQYF.

The V gene is TRBV7-9, the J gene TRBJ2-3; 13 nucleotides line up with TRBD2. V lost 5 bases, J lost 1 base, and 9 bases stayed unmatched. Germline V gene lookup returns CDR1 SEHNR and CDR2 FQNEAQ (reference sequence). CDR3 size: 18 residues. The CDR3 reads CASSPRYGLAGGTDTQYF. The CDR3 bases are TGTGCCAGCAGCCCACGCTATGGACTAGCGGGGGGCACAGATACGCAGTATTTT. The complete variable domain, with remaining parts taken from reference TRBV7-9 and TRBJ2-3, reads DTGVSQNPRHKITKRGQNVTFRCDPISEHNRLYWYRQTLGQGPEFLTYFQNEAQLEKSRLLSDRFSAERPKGSFSTLEIQRTEQGDSAMYLCASSPRYGLAGGTDTQYFGPGTRLTVL.

This rearrangement joins TRBV14 to TRBJ2-6; D not certain. Between the trimmed V and J ends, which lost 0 bases and 0 bases, there was a span of 9 bases. The CDR3 consists of 17 residues. CDR1 is SGHDN and CDR2 is FVKESK in the germline V gene. CDR3 in DNA: TGTGCCAGCAGCCAAGATCGTACCCTCTCTGGGGCCAACGTCCTGACTTTC. The encoded protein is CASSQDRTLSGANVLTF. Full variable domain (remainder filled in from reference TRBV14 and TRBJ2-6): EAGVTQFPSHSVIEKGQTVTLRCDPISGHDNLYWYRRVMGKEIKFLLHFVKESKQDESGMPNNRFLAERTGGTYSTLKVQPAELEDSGVYFCASSQDRTLSGANVLTFGAGSRLTVL.

The V call is TRBV28, the J call TRBJ1-5; D possibly corresponds to TRBD1 (6 bases). This CDR3 has 14 amino acids. With 5 bases removed from V and 6 bases from J, the gap between germline ends came to 14 bases. From germline, CDR1 is MDHEN and CDR2 SYDVKM. CDR3 loop: CASSIGPGVQPQHF. CDR3 bases: TGTGCCAGCAGTATCGGGCCAGGGGTTCAGCCCCAGCATTTT.

The genes are TRBV9 and TRBJ1-5, with TRBD1 matching 9 bases. In germline, CDR1 is SGDLS, CDR2 YYNGEE. The CDR3 sequence is 15 residues long. With 0 bases clipped from V and 4 bases from J, the junction kept 2 bases outside the gene matches. The CDR3 DNA reads as TGTGCCAGCAGCGTAGAGGGGACAGGGAATCAGCCCCAGCATTTT. The encoded protein is CASSVEGTGNQPQHF.

V and J are TRBV9 and TRBJ2-1, with 13 bases matching TRBD2. The V and J ends lost 4 bases and 3 bases, in that order; junction bases with no gene match: 4. CDR3 length: 16 residues. Germline V gives CDR1 SGDLS, CDR2 YYNGEE. The chain's CDR3 is CASSPGLAGDYNEQFF. CDR3 DNA: TGTGCCAGCAGCCCTGGACTAGCGGGGGACTACAATGAGCAGTTCTTC.

The rearrangement uses TRBV5-8 and TRBJ2-4, with D maybe TRBD1 (5 bases). Germline CDR1 SGHTS, CDR2 YDEGEE. The CDR3 consists of 17 residues. V dropped 2 bases and J dropped 9 bases, with 24 bases sitting between them. The chain's CDR3 is CASSFQWSSGRRSIQYF. Written as DNA, the CDR3 is TGTGCCAGCAGCTTTCAATGGAGCTCAGGGCGCCGGAGCATTCAGTACTTC.

The V and J genes are TRBV9 and TRBJ1-1; 9 bases agree with TRBD1. The CDR3 contains 16 residues. Looked up from germline, CDR1 is SGDLS and CDR2 is YYNGEE. V lost 4 bases to trimming and J lost 0 bases; unmatched junction nucleotides: 7. CDR3 sequence: CASSTTGGEVNTEAFF. In nucleotides, the CDR3 is TGTGCCAGCAGCACTACAGGGGGCGAGGTGAACACTGAAGCTTTCTTT.

The genes are TRBV9 and TRBJ2-1, with a weak D call TRBD2 (6 bases). The V and J ends lost 0 bases and 4 bases respectively, with 11 bases between them. The CDR3 totals 15 residues. Germline-derived CDR1 and CDR2 are SGDLS and YYNGEE. CDR3 bases: TGTGCCAGCAGCGTAGCCGGACTACTGTACAATGAGCAGTTCTTC. Translating gives CASSVAGLLYNEQFF. The whole variable domain, filled in from reference TRBV9 and TRBJ2-1, reads DSGVTQTPKHLITATGQRVTLRCSPRSGDLSVYWYQQSLDQGLQFLIQYYNGEERAKGNILERFSAQQFPDLHSELNLSSLELGDSALYFCASSVAGLLYNEQFFGPGTRLTVL.

The chain is built from TRBV30 and TRBJ1-1; D is undetermined. Germline V gene data show CDR1 as GTSNPN and CDR2 as SVGIG (reference sequence). The CDR3 is 13 amino acids. Trimming removed 1 base from V and 2 bases from J, with 8 bases in between. The CDR3: CAWSAAFNTEAFF. CDR3 coding DNA: TGTGCCTGGAGTGCAGCGTTCAACACTGAAGCTTTCTTT.